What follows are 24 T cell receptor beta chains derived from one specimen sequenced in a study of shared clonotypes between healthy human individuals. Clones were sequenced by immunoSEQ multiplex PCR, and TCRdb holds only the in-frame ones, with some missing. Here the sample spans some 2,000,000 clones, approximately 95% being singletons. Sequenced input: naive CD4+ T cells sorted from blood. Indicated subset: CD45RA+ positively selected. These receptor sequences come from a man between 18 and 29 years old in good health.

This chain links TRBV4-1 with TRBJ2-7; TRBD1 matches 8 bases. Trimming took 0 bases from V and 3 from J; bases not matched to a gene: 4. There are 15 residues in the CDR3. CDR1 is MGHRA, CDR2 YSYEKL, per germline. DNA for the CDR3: TGCGCCAGCAGCCAAGAGGCAGGGGGCGTCTACGAGCAGTACTTC. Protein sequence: CASSQEAGGVYEQYF.

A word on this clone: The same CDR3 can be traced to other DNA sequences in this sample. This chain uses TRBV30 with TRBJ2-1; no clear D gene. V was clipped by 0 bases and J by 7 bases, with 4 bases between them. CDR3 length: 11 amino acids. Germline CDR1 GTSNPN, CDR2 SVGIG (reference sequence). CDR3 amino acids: CAWSVSNEQFF. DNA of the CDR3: TGTGCCTGGAGTGTATCGAATGAGCAGTTCTTC.

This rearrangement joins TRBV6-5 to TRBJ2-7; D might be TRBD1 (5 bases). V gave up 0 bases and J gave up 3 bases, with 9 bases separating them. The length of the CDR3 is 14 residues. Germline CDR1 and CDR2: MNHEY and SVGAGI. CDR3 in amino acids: CASSYSGDSYEQYF. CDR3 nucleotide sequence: TGTGCCAGCAGTTACTCAGGTGACAGCTACGAGCAGTACTTC.

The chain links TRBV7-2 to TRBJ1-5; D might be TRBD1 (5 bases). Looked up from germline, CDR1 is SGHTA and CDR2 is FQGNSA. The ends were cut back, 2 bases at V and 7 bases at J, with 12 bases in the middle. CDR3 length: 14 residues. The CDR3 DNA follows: TGTGCCAGCAGCTTAAGTGACGGGGCGCAGCCCCAGCATTTT. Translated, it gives CASSLSDGAQPQHF.

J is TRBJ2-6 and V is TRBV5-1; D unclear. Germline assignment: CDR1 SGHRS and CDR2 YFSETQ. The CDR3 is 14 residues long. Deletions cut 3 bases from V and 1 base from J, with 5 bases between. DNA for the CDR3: TGCGCCAGCAGCTCTAAATCTGGGGCCAACGTCCTGACTTTC. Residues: CASSSKSGANVLTF.

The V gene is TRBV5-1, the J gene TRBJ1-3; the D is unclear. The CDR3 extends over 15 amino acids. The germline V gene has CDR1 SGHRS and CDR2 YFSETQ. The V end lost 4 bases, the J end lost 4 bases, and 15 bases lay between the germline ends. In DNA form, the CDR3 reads TGCGCCAGCAGCCCGCTAAGCGCGGAAGGAAACACCATATATTTT. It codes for CASSPLSAEGNTIYF.

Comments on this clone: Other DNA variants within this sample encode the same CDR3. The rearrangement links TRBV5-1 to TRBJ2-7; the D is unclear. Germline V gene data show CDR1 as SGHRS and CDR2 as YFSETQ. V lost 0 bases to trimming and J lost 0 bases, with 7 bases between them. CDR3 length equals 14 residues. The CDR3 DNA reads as TGCGCCAGCAGCTTGGGTGACAACTCCTACGAGCAGTACTTC. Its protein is CASSLGDNSYEQYF. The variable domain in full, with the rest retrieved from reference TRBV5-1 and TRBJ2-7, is KAGVTQTPRYLIKTRGQQVTLSCSPISGHRSVSWYQQTPGQGLQFLFEYFSETQRNKGNFPGRFSGRQFSNSRSEMNVSTLELGDSALYLCASSLGDNSYEQYFGPGTRLTVT.

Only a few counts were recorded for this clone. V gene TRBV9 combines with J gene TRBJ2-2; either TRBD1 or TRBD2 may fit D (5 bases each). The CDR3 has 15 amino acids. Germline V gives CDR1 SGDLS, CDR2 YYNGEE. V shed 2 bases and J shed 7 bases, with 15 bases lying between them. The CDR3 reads CASSVPSSGRGELFF. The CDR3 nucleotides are TGTGCCAGCAGCGTCCCTTCTTCGGGGCGCGGGGAGCTGTTTTTT.

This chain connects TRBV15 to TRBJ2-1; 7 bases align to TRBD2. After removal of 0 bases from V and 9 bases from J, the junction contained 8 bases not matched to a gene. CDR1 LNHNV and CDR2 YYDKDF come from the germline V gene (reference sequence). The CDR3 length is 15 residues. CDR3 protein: CATSRDGGLGGEQFF. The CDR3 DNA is TGTGCCACCAGCAGAGACGGAGGACTAGGAGGTGAGCAGTTCTTC.

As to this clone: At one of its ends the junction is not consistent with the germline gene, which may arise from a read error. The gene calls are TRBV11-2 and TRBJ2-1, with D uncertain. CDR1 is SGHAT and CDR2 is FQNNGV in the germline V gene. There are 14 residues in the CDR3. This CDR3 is CASSIERTASVQFF. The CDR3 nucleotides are TGTGCCAGCAGCATAGAAAGGACGGCCTCGGTGCAGTTCTTC.

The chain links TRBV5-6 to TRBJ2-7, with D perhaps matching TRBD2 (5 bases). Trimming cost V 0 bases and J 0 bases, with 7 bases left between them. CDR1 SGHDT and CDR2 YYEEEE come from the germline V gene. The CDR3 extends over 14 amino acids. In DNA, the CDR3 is TGTGCCAGCAGCTTGGGGAGGTTCTCCTACGAGCAGTACTTC. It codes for CASSLGRFSYEQYF.

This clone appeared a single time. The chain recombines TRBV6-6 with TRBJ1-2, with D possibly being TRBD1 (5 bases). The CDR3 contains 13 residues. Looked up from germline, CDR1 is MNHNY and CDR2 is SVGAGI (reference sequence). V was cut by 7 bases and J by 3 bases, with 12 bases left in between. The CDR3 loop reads CASISGRDYGYTF. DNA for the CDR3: TGTGCCAGCATCTCAGGGCGCGACTATGGCTACACCTTC.

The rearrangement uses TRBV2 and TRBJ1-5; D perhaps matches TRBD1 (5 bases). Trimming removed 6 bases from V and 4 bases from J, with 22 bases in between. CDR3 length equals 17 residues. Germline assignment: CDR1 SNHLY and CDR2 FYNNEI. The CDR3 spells CASSEGLTVAENQPQHF. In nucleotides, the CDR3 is TGTGCCAGCAGCGAGGGTTTGACAGTCGCCGAAAATCAGCCCCAGCATTTT.

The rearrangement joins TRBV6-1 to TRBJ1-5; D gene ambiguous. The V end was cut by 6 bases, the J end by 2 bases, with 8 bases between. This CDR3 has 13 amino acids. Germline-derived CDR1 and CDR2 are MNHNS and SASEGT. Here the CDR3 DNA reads TGTGCCAGCAGCTTAAGGGGCAATCAGCCCCAGCATTTT. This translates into CASSLRGNQPQHF.

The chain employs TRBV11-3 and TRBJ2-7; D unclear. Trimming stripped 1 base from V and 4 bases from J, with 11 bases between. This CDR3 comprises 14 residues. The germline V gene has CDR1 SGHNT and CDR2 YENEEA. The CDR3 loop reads CASSLGTEGYEQYF. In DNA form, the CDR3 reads TGTGCCAGCAGCTTAGGAACGGAAGGTTACGAGCAGTACTTC. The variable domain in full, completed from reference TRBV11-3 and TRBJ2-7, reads EAGVVQSPRYKIIEKKQPVAFWCNPISGHNTLYWYLQNLGQGPELLIRYENEEAVDDSQLPKDRFSAERLKGVDSTLKIQPAELGDSAVYLCASSLGTEGYEQYFGPGTRLTVT.

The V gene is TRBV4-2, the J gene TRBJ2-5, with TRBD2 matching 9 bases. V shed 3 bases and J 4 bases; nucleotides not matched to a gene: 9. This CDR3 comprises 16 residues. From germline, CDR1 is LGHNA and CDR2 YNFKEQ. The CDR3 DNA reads TGTGCCAGCAGCCAGAAGGCGGGGGGGCTTGGAGAGACCCAGTACTTC. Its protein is CASSQKAGGLGETQYF.

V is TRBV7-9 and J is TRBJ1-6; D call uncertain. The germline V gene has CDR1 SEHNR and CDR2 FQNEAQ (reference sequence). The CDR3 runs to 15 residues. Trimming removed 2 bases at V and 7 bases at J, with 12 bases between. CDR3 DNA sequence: TGTGCCAGCAGCTTACGGGGTCAGGAGAATTCACCCCTCCACTTT. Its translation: CASSLRGQENSPLHF.

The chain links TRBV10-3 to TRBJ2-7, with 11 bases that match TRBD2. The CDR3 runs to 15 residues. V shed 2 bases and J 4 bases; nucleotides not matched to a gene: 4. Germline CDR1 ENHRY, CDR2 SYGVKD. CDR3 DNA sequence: TGTGCCATCAGTGAGCCCGGGACTAGCGGTTACGAGCAGTACTTC. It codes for CAISEPGTSGYEQYF.

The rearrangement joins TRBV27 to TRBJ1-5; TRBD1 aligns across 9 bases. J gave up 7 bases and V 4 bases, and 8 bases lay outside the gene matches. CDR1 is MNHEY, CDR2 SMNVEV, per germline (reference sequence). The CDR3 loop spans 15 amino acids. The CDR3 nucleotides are TGTGCCAGCAGTTCACAGGGGGCGCGGTTACAGCCCCAGCATTTT. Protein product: CASSSQGARLQPQHF.

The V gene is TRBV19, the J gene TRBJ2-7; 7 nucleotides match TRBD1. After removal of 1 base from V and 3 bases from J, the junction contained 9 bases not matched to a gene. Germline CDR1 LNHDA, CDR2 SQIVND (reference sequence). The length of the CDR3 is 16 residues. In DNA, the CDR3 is TGTGCCAGTAGTATAGCAGACAGGGCCGCAATCTACGAGCAGTACTTC. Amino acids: CASSIADRAAIYEQYF.

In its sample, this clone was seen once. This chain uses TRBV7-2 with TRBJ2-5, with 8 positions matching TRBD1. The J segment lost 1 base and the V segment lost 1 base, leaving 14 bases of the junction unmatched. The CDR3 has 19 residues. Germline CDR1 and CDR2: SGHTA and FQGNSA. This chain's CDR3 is CASSLGWGVRGRVQETQYF. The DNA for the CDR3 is TGTGCCAGCAGCTTAGGCTGGGGCGTCAGGGGGCGAGTCCAAGAGACCCAGTACTTC.

The CDR3 nucleotides read TGTGCCAGCAGCACGGGACTAGCGGGAGGGGGCGAGCAGTACTTC. Protein product: CASSTGLAGGGEQYF. The genes are TRBV7-2 and TRBJ2-7, with TRBD2 matching 16 bases. The CDR3 spans 15 residues. The J segment lost 6 bases and the V segment lost 5 bases, leaving 4 bases of the junction unmatched. The germline gives CDR1 SGHTA, CDR2 FQGNSA. The variable domain in full, with the rest retrieved from reference TRBV7-2 and TRBJ2-7, is GAGVSQSPSNKVTEKGKDVELRCDPISGHTALYWYRQSLGQGLEFLIYFQGNSAPDKSGLPSDRFSAERTGGSVSTLTIQRTQQEDSAVYLCASSTGLAGGGEQYFGPGTRLTVT.

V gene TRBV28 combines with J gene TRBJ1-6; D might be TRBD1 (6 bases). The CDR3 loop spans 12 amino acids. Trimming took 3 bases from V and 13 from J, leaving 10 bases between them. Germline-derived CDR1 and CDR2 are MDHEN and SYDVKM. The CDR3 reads CASSFRGGPLHF. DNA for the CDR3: TGTGCCAGCAGTTTCAGGGGAGGGCCCCTCCACTTT.

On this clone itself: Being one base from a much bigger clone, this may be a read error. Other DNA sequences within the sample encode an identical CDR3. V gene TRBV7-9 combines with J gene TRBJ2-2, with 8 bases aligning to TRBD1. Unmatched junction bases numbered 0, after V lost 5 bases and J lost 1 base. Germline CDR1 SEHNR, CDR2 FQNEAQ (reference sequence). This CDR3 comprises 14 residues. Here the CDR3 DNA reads TGTGCCAGCAGCGGACAGGGGAACACCGGGGAGCTGTTTTTT. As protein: CASSGQGNTGELFF. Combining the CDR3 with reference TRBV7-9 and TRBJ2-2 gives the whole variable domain DTGVSQNPRHKITKRGQNVTFRCDPISEHNRLYWYRQTLGQGPEFLTYFQNEAQLEKSRLLSDRFSAERPKGSFSTLEIQRTEQGDSAMYLCASSGQGNTGELFFGEGSRLTVL.